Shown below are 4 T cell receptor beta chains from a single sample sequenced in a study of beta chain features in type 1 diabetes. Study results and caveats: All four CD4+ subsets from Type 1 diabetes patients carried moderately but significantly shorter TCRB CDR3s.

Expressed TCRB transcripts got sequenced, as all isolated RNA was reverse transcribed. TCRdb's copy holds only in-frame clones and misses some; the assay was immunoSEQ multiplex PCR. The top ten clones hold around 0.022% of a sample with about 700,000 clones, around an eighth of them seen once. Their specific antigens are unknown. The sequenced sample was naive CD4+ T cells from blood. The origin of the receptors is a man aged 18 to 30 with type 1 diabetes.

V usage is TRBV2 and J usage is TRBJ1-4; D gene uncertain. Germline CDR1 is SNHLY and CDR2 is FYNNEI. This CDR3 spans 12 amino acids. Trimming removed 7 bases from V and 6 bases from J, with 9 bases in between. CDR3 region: CASNSAYEKLFF. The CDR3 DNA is TGTGCCAGCAATTCAGCATATGAAAAACTGTTTTTT.

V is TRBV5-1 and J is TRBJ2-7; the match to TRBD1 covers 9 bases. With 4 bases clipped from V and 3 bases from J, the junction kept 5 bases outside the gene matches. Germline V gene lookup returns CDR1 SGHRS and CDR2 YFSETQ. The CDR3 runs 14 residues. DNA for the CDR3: TGCGCCAGCAGCGCTGGGACAGGGAACTACGAGCAGTACTTC. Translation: CASSAGTGNYEQYF.

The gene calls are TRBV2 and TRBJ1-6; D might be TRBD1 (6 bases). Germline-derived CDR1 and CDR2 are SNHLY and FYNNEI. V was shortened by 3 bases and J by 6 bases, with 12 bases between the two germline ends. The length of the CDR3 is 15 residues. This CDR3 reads CASSETQGSNSPLHF. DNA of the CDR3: TGTGCCAGCAGTGAGACACAGGGATCTAATTCACCCCTCCACTTT. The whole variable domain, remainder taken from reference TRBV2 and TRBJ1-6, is EPEVTQTPSHQVTQMGQEVILRCVPISNHLYFYWYRQILGQKVEFLVSFYNNEISEKSEIFDDQFSVERPDGSNFTLKIRSTKLEDSAMYFCASSETQGSNSPLHFGNGTRLTVT.

CDR3 DNA: TGTGCCAGCAGTGATGGGGTCGAGACCCAGTACTTC. It encodes CASSDGVETQYF. The V call is TRBV2, the J call TRBJ2-5; D unresolved. Per the germline V gene, CDR1 is SNHLY and CDR2 is FYNNEI. Trimming cost V 3 bases and J 5 bases, with 7 bases left between them. This CDR3 comprises 12 residues. Supplemented by reference TRBV2 and TRBJ2-5, the full variable domain reads EPEVTQTPSHQVTQMGQEVILRCVPISNHLYFYWYRQILGQKVEFLVSFYNNEISEKSEIFDDQFSVERPDGSNFTLKIRSTKLEDSAMYFCASSDGVETQYFGPGTRLLVL.